The 14 T cell receptor beta chains below were found in one sample sequenced in a study of response to subunit inactivated influenza vaccine. Each CDR3 protein gets one entry after TCRdb re-called the RT-PCR reads with MiXCR. The sample contains about 520,000 distinct CDR3 sequences, approximately 7.3% of which appear only once. The sequences come from PBMCs from blood, collected less than 30 months after vaccination. The receptors originated from a man aged 50-75 years who received an inactivated influenza vaccine.

This clonotype was counted a few times. The chain couples TRBV4-2 to TRBJ2-3; TRBD1 aligns across 9 bases. Germline lookup yields CDR1 LGHNA and CDR2 YNFKEQ. Trimming took 0 bases from V and 1 from J; bases not matched to a gene: 2. The CDR3 runs 16 residues. Here the CDR3 DNA reads TGTGCCAGCAGCCAAGATTGGACAGGGGGCACAGATACGCAGTATTTT. This sequence encodes CASSQDWTGGTDTQYF.

This clonotype has only a few counts. The CDR3 is CASSRDHNSNQPQHF. The DNA for the CDR3 is TGTGCCAGCAGCCGGGACCATAATAGCAATCAGCCCCAGCATTTT. The V gene is TRBV6-1, the J gene TRBJ1-5; possibly TRBD1 for D (5 bases). CDR3 length: 15 amino acids. Trimming took off 6 bases at V and 0 bases at J, with 12 bases between the two ends. CDR1 is MNHNS and CDR2 is SASEGT in the germline V gene.

The V gene is TRBV6-1, the J gene TRBJ2-2, with 7 positions matching TRBD1. Germline CDR1 MNHNS, CDR2 SASEGT. This CDR3 has 16 residues. V gave up 6 bases and J gave up 4 bases; unmatched junction bases: 11. The CDR3 here is CASSPQGLLRTGELFF. The CDR3 nucleotides read TGTGCCAGCAGCCCACAGGGGCTCCTACGCACCGGGGAGCTGTTTTTT.

This clonotype was counted at least ten times. The DNA of the CDR3 is TGCAGTGCTAGCACAGGGGGCAGGGATACGCAGTATTTT. It is translated as CSASTGGRDTQYF. This chain links TRBV20-1 with TRBJ2-3; TRBD1 matches 9 bases. Losses at the gene ends were 3 bases for V and 6 bases for J; bases not matched to a gene: 4. The CDR3 length is 13 residues. Germline CDR1 DFQATT, CDR2 SNEGSKA (reference sequence).

J is TRBJ2-3 and V is TRBV11-2, with a possible D match to TRBD2 (6 bases). The ends were cut back, 5 bases at V and 4 bases at J, with 13 bases in the middle. The CDR3 has 14 residues. The V gene's germline CDR1 is SGHAT and CDR2 FQNNGV. In DNA form, the CDR3 reads TGTGCCAGCAGCGCGGCGGGGATGGCAGATACGCAGTATTTT. Its protein is CASSAAGMADTQYF.

This clonotype was seen many times. V gene TRBV5-4 combines with J gene TRBJ1-1; 8 nucleotides align to TRBD1. This CDR3 spans 15 amino acids. Unmatched junction bases numbered 2, after V lost 0 bases and J lost 1 base. Looked up from germline, CDR1 is SGHNT and CDR2 is YYREEE (reference sequence). The CDR3 sequence: CASSLEGTGNTEAFF. The DNA of the CDR3 is TGTGCCAGCAGCTTGGAAGGGACAGGGAACACTGAAGCTTTCTTT.

This clonotype has at least ten counts. The rearrangement links TRBV2 to TRBJ2-5; 10 positions agree with TRBD2. CDR1 SNHLY and CDR2 FYNNEI come from the germline V gene. The CDR3 has 16 amino acids. V lost 3 bases and J lost 4; bases outside the gene matches: 8. CDR3 amino acids: CASSDPSGGWGETQYF. In DNA form, the CDR3 reads TGTGCCAGCAGTGATCCTAGCGGGGGTTGGGGAGAGACCCAGTACTTC.

The chain links TRBV29-1 to TRBJ1-5; tentative D call: TRBD1 (6 bases). The germline V gene encodes CDR1 SQVTM and CDR2 ANQGSEA. Trimming shortened V by 5 bases and J by 7 bases, and 15 bases separated the two germline ends. This CDR3 is built from 13 residues. In DNA, the CDR3 is TGCAGCGTTTGGGGCGGGGGCACCCAGCCCCAGCATTTT. Encoded protein: CSVWGGGTQPQHF. Supplemented by reference TRBV29-1 and TRBJ1-5, the full variable domain reads SAVISQKPSRDICQRGTSLTIQCQVDSQVTMMFWYRQQPGQSLTLIATANQGSEATYESGFVIDKFPISRPNLTFSTLTVSNMSPEDSSIYLCSVWGGGTQPQHFGDGTRLSIL.

In its sample, this clonotype was seen a few times. This sequence joins TRBV24-1 and TRBJ2-4, with D perhaps TRBD1 (6 bases). V was shortened by 9 bases and J by 4 bases, with 12 bases between the two germline ends. The V gene's germline CDR1 is KGHDR and CDR2 SFDVKD. This CDR3 is 13 amino acids long. The CDR3 nucleotides are TGTGCCACCCAGGGGACCCCAAAAAACATTCAGTACTTC. As protein: CATQGTPKNIQYF.

At least ten counts were recorded for this clonotype. This chain joins TRBV7-9 and TRBJ2-3; TRBD2 matches at 12 bases. There are 15 residues in the CDR3. V was pared by 4 bases and J by 3 bases, with 2 bases of the junction left unmatched. CDR1 is SEHNR and CDR2 is FQNEAQ in the germline V gene (reference sequence). The CDR3 sequence: CASSSGLAGTDTQYF. DNA of the CDR3: TGTGCCAGCAGCTCAGGACTAGCGGGGACAGATACGCAGTATTTT.

In its sample, this clonotype is medium-sized. This chain links TRBV7-2 with TRBJ2-6; either TRBD1 or TRBD2 may supply D (5 bases each). Trimming took 0 bases from V and 0 from J, leaving 12 bases between them. In germline, CDR1 is SGHTA, CDR2 FQGNSA. This CDR3 comprises 18 residues. This CDR3 is CASSLARDGFSGANVLTF. The CDR3 coding sequence is TGTGCCAGCAGCTTAGCACGGGACGGATTCTCTGGGGCCAACGTCCTGACTTTC.

The V gene is TRBV14, the J gene TRBJ2-3; no firm D call. Germline V gene data show CDR1 as SGHDN and CDR2 as FVKESK. Trimming removed 3 bases from V and 6 bases from J, with 13 bases in between. CDR3 length: 14 residues. This chain's CDR3 is CASSQGLARDTQYF. CDR3 in DNA: TGTGCCAGCAGCCAGGGGTTGGCCCGGGATACGCAGTATTTT.

This clonotype was recorded a few times. The J gene is TRBJ1-4, the V gene TRBV6-5; 8 nucleotides agree with TRBD1. The CDR3 is 17 amino acids. The junction had 11 bases not matched to a gene; V was cut back by 3 bases and J by 5 bases. CDR1 and CDR2 (germline): MNHEY, SVGAGI. The CDR3 nucleotides read TGTGCCAGCAGTTATTTCCCCCCCGACAGGGGAAATGAAAAACTGTTTTTT. As protein: CASSYFPPDRGNEKLFF.

This clonotype has a handful of counts. The J gene is TRBJ2-3, the V gene TRBV2; tentatively, D is TRBD2 (5 bases). The CDR3 is made up of 15 amino acids. Per germline, CDR1 SNHLY and CDR2 FYNNEI. Trimming left V 3 bases short and J 2 bases short, with 12 bases between. CDR3 residues: CASSDHSGLTDTQYF. The CDR3 DNA is TGTGCCAGCAGTGACCACAGCGGTCTCACAGATACGCAGTATTTT.